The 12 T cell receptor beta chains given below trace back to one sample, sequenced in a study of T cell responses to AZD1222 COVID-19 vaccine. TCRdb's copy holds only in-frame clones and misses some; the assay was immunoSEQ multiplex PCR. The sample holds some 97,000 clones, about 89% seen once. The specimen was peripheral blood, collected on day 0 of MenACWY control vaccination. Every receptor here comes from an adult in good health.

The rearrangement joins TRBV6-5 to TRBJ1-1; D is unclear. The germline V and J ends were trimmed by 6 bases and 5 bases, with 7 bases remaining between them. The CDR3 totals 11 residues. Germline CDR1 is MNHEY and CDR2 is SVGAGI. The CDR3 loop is CASRRWTEAFF. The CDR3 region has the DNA TGTGCCAGCAGGAGATGGACTGAAGCTTTCTTT.

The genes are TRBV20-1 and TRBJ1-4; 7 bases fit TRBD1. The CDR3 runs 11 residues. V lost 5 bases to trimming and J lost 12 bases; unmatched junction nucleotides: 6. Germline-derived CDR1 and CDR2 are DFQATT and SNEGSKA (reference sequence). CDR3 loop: CSAFRGVELFF. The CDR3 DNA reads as TGCAGTGCTTTCAGGGGGGTAGAACTGTTTTTT.

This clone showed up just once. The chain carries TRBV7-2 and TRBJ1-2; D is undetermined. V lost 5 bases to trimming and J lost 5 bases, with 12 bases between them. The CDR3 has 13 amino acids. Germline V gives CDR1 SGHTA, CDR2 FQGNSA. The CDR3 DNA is TGTGCCAGCAGCCCCCACGGGAGGTATGGCTACACCTTC. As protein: CASSPHGRYGYTF.

Here the CDR3 reads CASSSPGGVGYTF. CDR3 nucleotide sequence: TGTGCCAGCAGCTCACCAGGGGGCGTGGGCTACACCTTC. V gene TRBV7-2 combines with J gene TRBJ1-2; 8 nucleotides match TRBD1. Unmatched junction bases numbered 6, after V lost 4 bases and J lost 8 bases. Germline V lookup: CDR1 SGHTA, CDR2 FQGNSA. There are 13 residues in the CDR3.

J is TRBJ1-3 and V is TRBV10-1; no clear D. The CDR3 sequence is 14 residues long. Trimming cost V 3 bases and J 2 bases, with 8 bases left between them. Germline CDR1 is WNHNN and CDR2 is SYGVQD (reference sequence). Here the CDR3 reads CASSDGDPGNTIYF. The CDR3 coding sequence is TGCGCCAGCAGTGATGGGGATCCTGGAAACACCATATATTTT.

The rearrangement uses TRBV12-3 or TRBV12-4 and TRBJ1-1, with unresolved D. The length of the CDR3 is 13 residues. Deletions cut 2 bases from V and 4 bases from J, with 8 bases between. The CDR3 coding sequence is TGTGCCAGCAGTTTAAGGGTCCCCACTGAAGCTTTCTTT. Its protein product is CASSLRVPTEAFF.

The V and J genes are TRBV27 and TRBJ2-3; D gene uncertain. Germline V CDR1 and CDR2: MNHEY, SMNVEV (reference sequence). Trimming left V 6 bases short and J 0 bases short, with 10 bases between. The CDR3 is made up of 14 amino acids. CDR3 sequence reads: CASRSVISTDTQYF. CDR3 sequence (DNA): TGTGCCAGCAGGTCGGTAATCAGCACAGATACGCAGTATTTT.

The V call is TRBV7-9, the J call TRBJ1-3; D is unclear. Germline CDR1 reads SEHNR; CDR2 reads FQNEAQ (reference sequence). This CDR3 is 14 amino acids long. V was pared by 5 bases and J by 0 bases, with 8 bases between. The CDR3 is CASSAGNSGNTIYF. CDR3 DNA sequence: TGTGCCAGCAGCGCGGGGAACTCTGGAAACACCATATATTTT. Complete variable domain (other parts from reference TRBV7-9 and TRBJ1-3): DTGVSQNPRHKITKRGQNVTFRCDPISEHNRLYWYRQTLGQGPEFLTYFQNEAQLEKSRLLSDRFSAERPKGSFSTLEIQRTEQGDSAMYLCASSAGNSGNTIYFGEGSWLTVV.

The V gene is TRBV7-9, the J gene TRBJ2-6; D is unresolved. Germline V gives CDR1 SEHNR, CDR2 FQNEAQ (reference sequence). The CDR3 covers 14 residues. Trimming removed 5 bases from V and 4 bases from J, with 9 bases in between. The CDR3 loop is CASSLILGANVLTF. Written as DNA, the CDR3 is TGTGCCAGCAGCCTAATTTTGGGGGCCAACGTCCTGACTTTC.

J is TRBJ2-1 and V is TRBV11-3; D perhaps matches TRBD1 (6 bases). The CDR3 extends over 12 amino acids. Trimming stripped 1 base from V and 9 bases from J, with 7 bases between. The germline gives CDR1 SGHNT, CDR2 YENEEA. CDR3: CASSLVGGEQFF. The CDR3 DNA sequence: TGTGCCAGCAGCTTAGTAGGGGGTGAGCAGTTCTTC.

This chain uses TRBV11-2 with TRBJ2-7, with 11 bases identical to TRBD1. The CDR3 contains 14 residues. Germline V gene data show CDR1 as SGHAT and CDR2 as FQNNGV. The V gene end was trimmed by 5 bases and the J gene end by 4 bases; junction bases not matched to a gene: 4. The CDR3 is CASSPGTGGYEQYF. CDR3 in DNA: TGTGCCAGCAGCCCGGGGACAGGGGGGTACGAGCAGTACTTC.

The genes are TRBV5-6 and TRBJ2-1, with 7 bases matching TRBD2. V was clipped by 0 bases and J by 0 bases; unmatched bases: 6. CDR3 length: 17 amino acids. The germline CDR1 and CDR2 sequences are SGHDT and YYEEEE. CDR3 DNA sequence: TGTGCCAGCAGCTTGGCCTTTGGCGGGGGCTCCTACAATGAGCAGTTCTTC. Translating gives CASSLAFGGGSYNEQFF.